This TCR beta chain appears in the sequencing data of a study of cytotoxic CD8 clonotypes in ibrutinib-treated CLL. Clones were sequenced by immunoSEQ multiplex PCR, and TCRdb holds only the in-frame ones, with some missing. The sample carries 35,000 to 45,000 clones, nearly 50% recorded once. Between the trimmed V and J ends, which lost 7 bases and 3 bases, there was a span of 19 bases. In germline, CDR1 is MNHNS, CDR2 SASEGT. The CDR3 sequence is 15 residues long. The receptor's source is a human donor with chronic lymphocytic leukemia. The chain recombines TRBV6-1 with TRBJ2-7, with a weak D call TRBD2 (7 bases). The specimen was PBMCs, collected before ibrutinib treatment. The DNA for the CDR3 is TGTGCCAGCATCCCGAGGGAGGGGGGAAACTACGAGCAGTACTTC. Its protein product is CASIPREGGNYEQYF.